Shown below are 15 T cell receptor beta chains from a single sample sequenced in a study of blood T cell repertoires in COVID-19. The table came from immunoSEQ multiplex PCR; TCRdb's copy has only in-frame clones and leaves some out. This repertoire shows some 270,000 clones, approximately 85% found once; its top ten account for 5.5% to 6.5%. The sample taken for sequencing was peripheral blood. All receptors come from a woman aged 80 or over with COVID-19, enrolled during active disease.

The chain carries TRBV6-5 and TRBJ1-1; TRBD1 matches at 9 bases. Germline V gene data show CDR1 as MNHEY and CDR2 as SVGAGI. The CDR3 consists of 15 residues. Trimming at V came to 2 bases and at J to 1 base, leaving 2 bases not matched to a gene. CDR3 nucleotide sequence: TGTGCCAGCAGTTACGGGACAGGGCAGAACACTGAAGCTTTCTTT. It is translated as CASSYGTGQNTEAFF.

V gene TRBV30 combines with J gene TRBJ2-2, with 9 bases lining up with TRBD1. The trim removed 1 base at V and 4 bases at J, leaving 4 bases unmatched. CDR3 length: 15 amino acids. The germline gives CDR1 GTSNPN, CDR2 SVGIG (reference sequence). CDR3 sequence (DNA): TGTGCCTGGAGTGCCGGGACAGGGTCCACCGGGGAGCTGTTTTTT. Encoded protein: CAWSAGTGSTGELFF.

CDR3 nucleotide sequence: TGTGCCAGCAGTCAGAGGACAGCCTTCAACACTGAAGCTTTCTTT. Its protein product is CASSQRTAFNTEAFF. J is TRBJ1-1 and V is TRBV28; weak D call: TRBD1 (6 bases). V was shortened by 5 bases and J by 2 bases, with 15 bases between the two germline ends. Germline lookup yields CDR1 MDHEN and CDR2 SYDVKM. The CDR3 has 15 amino acids.

The CDR3 sequence is CASSQDVSVAANYNEQFF. CDR3 sequence (DNA): TGCGCCAGCAGCCAAGATGTGAGCGTGGCAGCGAACTACAATGAGCAGTTCTTC. The chain has TRBV4-1 and TRBJ2-1; D remains unclear. Between the trimmed V and J ends, which lost 0 bases and 3 bases, there was a span of 18 bases. The CDR3 sequence is 18 residues long. Germline V lookup: CDR1 MGHRA, CDR2 YSYEKL.

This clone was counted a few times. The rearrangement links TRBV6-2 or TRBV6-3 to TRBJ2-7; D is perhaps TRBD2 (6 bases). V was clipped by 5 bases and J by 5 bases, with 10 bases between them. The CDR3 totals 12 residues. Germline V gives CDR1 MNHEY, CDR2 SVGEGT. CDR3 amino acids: CASSRGGDEQYF. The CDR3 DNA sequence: TGTGCCAGCAGTCGTGGCGGGGACGAGCAGTACTTC.

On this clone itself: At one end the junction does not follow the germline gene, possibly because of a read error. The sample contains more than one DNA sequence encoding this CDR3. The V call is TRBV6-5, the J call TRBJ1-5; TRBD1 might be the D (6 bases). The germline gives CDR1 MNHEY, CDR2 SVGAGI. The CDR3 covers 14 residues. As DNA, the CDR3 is TGCGCCAGCAGCTTCGGACAGTTCTATCAGCCCCAGCATTTT. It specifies CASSFGQFYQPQHF.

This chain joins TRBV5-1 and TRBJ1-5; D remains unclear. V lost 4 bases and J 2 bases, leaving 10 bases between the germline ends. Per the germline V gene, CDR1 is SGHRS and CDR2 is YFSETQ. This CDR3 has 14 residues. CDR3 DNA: TGCGCCAGCAGCCCGGACGGGGGCAATCAGCCCCAGCATTTT. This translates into CASSPDGGNQPQHF.

In nucleotides, the CDR3 is TGTGCCAGCAGCGCCACGGGACAGGGGGCGGGGAATTCACCCCTCCACTTT. Residues: CASSATGQGAGNSPLHF. The chain uses TRBV9 and TRBJ1-6; 12 bases fit TRBD1. The CDR3 has 17 amino acids. CDR1 is SGDLS, CDR2 YYNGEE, per germline. The junction had 8 bases not matched to a gene; V was cut back by 3 bases and J by 7 bases.

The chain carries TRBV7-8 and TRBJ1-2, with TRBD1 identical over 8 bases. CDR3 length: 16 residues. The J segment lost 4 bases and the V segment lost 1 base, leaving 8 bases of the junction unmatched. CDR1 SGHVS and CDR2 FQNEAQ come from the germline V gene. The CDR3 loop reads CASSLVAGTGGYGYTF. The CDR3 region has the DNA TGTGCCAGCAGCTTAGTGGCCGGGACAGGCGGCTATGGCTACACCTTC.

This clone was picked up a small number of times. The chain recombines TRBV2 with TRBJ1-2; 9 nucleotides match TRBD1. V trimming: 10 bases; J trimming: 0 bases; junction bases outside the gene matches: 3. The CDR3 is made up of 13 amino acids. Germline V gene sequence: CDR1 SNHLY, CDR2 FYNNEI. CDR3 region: CATTGGANYGYTF. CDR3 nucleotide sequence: TGTGCCACGACAGGGGGAGCTAACTATGGCTACACCTTC. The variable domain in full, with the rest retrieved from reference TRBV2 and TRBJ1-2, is EPEVTQTPSHQVTQMGQEVILRCVPISNHLYFYWYRQILGQKVEFLVSFYNNEISEKSEIFDDQFSVERPDGSNFTLKIRSTKLEDSAMYFCATTGGANYGYTFGSGTRLTVV.

The CDR3 bases are TGTGCCAGCAGGGGGAGAGCGAACACCGGGGAGCTGTTTTTT. Translated, it gives CASRGRANTGELFF. The chain employs TRBV6-5 and TRBJ2-2; tentatively, D is TRBD2 (5 bases). V lost 6 bases and J lost 0, with 8 bases in between. Per germline, CDR1 MNHEY and CDR2 SVGAGI. The CDR3 totals 14 residues.

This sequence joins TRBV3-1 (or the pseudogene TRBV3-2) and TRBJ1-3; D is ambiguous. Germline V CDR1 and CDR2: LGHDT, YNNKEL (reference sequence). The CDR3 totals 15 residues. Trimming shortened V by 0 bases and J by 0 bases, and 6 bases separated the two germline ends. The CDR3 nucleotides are TGTGCCAGCAGCCAAGAGGGAGTCTCTGGAAACACCATATATTTT. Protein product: CASSQEGVSGNTIYF.

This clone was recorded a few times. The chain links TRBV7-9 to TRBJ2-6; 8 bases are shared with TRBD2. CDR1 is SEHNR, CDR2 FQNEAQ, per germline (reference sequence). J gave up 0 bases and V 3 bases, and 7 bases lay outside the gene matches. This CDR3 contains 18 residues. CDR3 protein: CASSFWRGAISGANVLTF. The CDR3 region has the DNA TGTGCCAGCAGCTTCTGGCGGGGGGCCATCTCTGGGGCCAACGTCCTGACTTTC.

The CDR3 loop reads CASSVESSGNTIYF. In DNA form, the CDR3 reads TGTGCCAGCAGCGTAGAGAGCTCTGGAAACACCATATATTTT. The chain couples TRBV9 to TRBJ1-3; D uncertain. Trimming removed 0 bases at V and 0 bases at J, with 4 bases between. The CDR3 covers 14 residues. CDR1 SGDLS and CDR2 YYNGEE come from the germline V gene.

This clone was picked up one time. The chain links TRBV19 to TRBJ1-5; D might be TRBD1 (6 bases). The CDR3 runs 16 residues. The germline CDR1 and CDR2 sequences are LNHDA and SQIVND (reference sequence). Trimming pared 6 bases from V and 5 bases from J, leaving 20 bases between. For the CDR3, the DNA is TGTGCCAGTAGACTAAGTTCGGGCAGGGGCGATCAGCCCCAGCATTTT. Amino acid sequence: CASRLSSGRGDQPQHF.